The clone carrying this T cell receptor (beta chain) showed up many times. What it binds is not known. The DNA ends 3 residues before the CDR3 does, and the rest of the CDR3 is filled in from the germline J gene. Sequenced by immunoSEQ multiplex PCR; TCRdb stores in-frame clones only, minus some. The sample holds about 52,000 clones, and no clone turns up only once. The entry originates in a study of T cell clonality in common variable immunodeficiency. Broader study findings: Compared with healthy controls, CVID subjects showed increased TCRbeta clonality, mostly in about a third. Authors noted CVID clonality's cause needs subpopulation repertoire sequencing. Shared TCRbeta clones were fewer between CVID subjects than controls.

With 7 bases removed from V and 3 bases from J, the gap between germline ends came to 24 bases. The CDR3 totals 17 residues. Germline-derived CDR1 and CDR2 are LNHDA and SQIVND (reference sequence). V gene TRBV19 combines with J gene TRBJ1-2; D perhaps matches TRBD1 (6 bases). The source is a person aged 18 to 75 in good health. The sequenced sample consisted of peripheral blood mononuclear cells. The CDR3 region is CASIQRTGGTSHYGYTF. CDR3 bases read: TGTGCCAGTATTCAAAGGACGGGGGGGACAAGTCACTATGGC.